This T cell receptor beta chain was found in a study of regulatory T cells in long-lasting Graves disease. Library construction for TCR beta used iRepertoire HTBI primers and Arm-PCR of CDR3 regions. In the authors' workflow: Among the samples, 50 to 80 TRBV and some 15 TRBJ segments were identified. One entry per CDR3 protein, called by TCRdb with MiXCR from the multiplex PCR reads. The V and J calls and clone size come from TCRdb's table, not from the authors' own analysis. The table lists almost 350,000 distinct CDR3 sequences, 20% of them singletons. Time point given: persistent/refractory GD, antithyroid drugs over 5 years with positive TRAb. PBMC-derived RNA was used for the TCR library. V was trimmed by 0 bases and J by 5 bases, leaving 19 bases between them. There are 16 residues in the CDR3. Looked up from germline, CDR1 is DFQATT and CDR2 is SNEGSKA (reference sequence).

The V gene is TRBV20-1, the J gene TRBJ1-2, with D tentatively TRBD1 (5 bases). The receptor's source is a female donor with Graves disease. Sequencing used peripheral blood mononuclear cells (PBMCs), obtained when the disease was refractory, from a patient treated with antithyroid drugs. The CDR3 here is CSARERVGVRLYGYTF. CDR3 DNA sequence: TGCAGTGCTAGAGAGAGAGTGGGGGTCAGGCTTTATGGCTACACCTTC.